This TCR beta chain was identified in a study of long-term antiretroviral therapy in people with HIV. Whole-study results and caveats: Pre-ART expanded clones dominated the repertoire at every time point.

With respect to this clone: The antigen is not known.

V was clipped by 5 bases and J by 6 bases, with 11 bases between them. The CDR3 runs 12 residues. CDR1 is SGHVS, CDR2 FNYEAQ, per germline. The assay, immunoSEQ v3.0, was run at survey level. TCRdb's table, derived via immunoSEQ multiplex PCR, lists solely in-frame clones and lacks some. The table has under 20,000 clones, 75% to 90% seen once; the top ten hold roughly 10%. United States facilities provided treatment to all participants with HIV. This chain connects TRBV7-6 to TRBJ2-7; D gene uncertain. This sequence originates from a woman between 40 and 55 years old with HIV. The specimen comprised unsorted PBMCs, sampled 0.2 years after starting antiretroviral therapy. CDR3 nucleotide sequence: TGTGCCAGCAGCCCCCAAACGAGCGAGCAGTACTTC. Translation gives CASSPQTSEQYF.